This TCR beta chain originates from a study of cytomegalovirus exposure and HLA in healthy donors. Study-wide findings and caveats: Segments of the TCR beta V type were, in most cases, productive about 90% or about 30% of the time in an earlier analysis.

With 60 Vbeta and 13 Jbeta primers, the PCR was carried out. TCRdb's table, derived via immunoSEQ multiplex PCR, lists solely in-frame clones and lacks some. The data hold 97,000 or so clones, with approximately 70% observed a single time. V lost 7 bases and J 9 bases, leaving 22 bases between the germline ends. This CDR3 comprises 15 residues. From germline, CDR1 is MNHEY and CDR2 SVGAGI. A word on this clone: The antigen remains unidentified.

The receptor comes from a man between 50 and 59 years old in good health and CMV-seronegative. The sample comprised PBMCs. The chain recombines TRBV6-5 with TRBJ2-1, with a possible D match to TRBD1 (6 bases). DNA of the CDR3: TGTGCCAGCACTTTTACTCGTCTAGGGGGTCTTGAGCAGTTCTTC. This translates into CASTFTRLGGLEQFF.